The rows below give T cell receptor beta chains drawn from one sample of a study of identifying expanded T cells in peripheral blood. Sequencing used immunoSEQ multiplex PCR; TCRdb keeps in-frame clones, though not all of them. Among 100,000 to 150,000 clones listed, 84% were seen once. Specimen: blood. The receptors stem from a person between 18 and 75 years old in good health. The conserved cysteine and the conserved F or W are not part of the CDR3 here.

v_call: TRBV19
j_call: TRBJ1-1
cdr3_aa: ASRDRPNTEAF

v_call: TRBV4-1
j_call: TRBJ1-1
cdr3_aa: ASSLGTGSEAF

v_call: TRBV18
j_call: TRBJ1-1
cdr3_aa: ASSPGIRNTEAF

v_call: TRBV6-5
j_call: TRBJ2-1
cdr3_aa: ASSDTQGNEQF

v_call: TRBV7-2
j_call: TRBJ1-5
cdr3_aa: ASSLSLYSPARPQH

v_call: TRBV5-1
j_call: TRBJ2-7
cdr3_aa: ASSLAWGQVGYEQY

v_call: TRBV7-2
j_call: TRBJ2-7
cdr3_aa: ASSLDWGAPYEQY

v_call: TRBV7-9
j_call: TRBJ2-5
cdr3_aa: ASSMGLAQETQY

v_call: TRBV19
j_call: TRBJ2-5
cdr3_aa: ASQSTGRTSGETQY

v_call: TRBV5-5
j_call: TRBJ2-1
cdr3_aa: ASSSGTGRYNEQF

v_call: TRBV21-1
j_call: TRBJ2-3
cdr3_aa: ASSTRDRATDTQY

v_call: TRBV4-3
j_call: TRBJ2-3
cdr3_aa: ASSRQSDFTDTQY

v_call: TRBV9
j_call: TRBJ2-1
cdr3_aa: ASSTTGGPYNEQF

v_call: TRBV7-2
j_call: TRBJ1-3
cdr3_aa: ASKLNEGGNTIY

v_call: TRBV9
j_call: TRBJ1-2
cdr3_aa: ASSVGTAVNYGYT

v_call: TRBV12-5
j_call: TRBJ1-2
cdr3_aa: ASGFQTTRQGGGYT

v_call: TRBV30
j_call: TRBJ1-1
cdr3_aa: AWRGYRDVNTEAF

v_call: TRBV25-1
j_call: TRBJ2-7
cdr3_aa: ASRRTGDNEQY